This T cell receptor (beta chain) was recovered during a study of human versus mouse CDR3 diversity and MHC coevolution. Notes on the study in general: By iCHAO1, human TCR beta clonotypes numbered about 1.6 million, the most. Mice had fewer CDR3 deletions and insertions than humans on average. Most of the three human donors had the lowest clonal inequality.

Cells were CD45RO-negative CD62L-positive naive CD4 T cells sorted from PBMCs. With respect to this clone: Its antigen is as yet unknown.

The CDR3 is 15 residues long. Trimming took 0 bases from V and 9 from J; bases not matched to a gene: 9. CDR1 and CDR2 from the germline V gene are MNHEY and SVGAGI. The assay was immunoSEQ multiplex PCR, and TCRdb's table has in-frame clones only and misses some. The sample includes 55,000 to 65,000 clones, over 90% seen only once; the top ten take approximately 17%. The V call is TRBV6-5, the J call TRBJ1-1; 8 bases match TRBD1. The clonotype was recovered from a person between 55 and 69 years old in good health. Sequencing was performed on naive CD4+ T cells from blood. Subset described: CD45RO-negative CD62L-positive naive CD4 T cells. The CDR3 nucleotides read TGTGCCAGCAGTTACTCTGCCAAAGGACAGGGAAAAGCTTTCTTT. Translation: CASSYSAKGQGKAFF.